Listed here is a single TCR beta chain. The sample is drawn from a study of blood T cells in healthy people across ages. The germline gives CDR1 SEHNR, CDR2 FQNEAQ (reference sequence). The CDR3 is 13 residues long. V was trimmed by 4 bases and J by 8 bases, leaving 14 bases between them. The donors, healthy Caucasians from Russia, were aged roughly 6 to 95. Then a second PCR, running roughly 7 to 12 cycles, was carried out with a sample-barcoded 5' primer and a J-beta primer mix. TCRdb re-called the 5' RACE reads through MiXCR, storing one row per CDR3 protein. Of 1.5 million to 2 million distinct CDR3 sequences in the sample, approximately 28% were seen once.

Sequencing input: blood. The source of this sequence is a woman aged 30 to 39 in good health. This sequence joins TRBV7-9 and TRBJ1-2; tentative D call: TRBD1 (6 bases). This CDR3 reads CASSSQTGQGYTF. DNA of the CDR3: TGTGCCAGCAGCTCCCAGACAGGCCAGGGCTACACCTTC.